A single T cell receptor beta chain is shown here with its context. Its antigen is unknown. The data are from a study of shared clonotypes between healthy human individuals. The naive CD8 population came from CD45RO-negative cells selected for CCR7, without terminally differentiated effector memory CD45RA+ cells. Each donor was a Caucasian adult residing in Nashville, Tennessee. Regarding the study as a whole: Researchers sampled blood only, noting tissue repertoires likely differ.

The assay ran at deep level. In the authors' workflow: Junction-only immunoSEQ data arrived without quality scores, meaning filtering differed. Measured with immunoSEQ multiplex PCR; TCRdb has only the in-frame clones, and not every one. V, J and clone size were drawn from that table, and D and trimming were deduced from the DNA. In the table there are roughly 1,800,000 clones, just under 95% of which are singletons. The receptor's source is a young man in good health. Input material: naive CD8+ T cells sorted from blood.

The CDR3 protein is CASSEEGGTGGLTEAFF. The CDR3 DNA reads as TGTGCCAGCAGTGAAGAAGGCGGGACAGGGGGCTTGACTGAAGCTTTCTTT. V gene TRBV6-1 combines with J gene TRBJ1-1; 12 nucleotides align to TRBD1. Trimming took 1 base from V and 5 from J; bases not matched to a gene: 8. CDR1 MNHNS and CDR2 SASEGT come from the germline V gene. The CDR3 sequence is 17 residues long.